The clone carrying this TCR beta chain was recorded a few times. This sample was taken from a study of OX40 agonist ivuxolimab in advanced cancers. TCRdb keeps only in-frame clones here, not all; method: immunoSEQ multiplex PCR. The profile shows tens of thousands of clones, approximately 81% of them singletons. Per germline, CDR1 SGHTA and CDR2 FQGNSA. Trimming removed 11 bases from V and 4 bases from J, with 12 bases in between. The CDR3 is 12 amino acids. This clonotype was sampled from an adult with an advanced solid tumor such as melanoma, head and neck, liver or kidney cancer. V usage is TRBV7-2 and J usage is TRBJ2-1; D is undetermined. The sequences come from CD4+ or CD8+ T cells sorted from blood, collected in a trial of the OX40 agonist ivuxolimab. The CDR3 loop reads CAVGRKYNEQFF. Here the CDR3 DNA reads TGTGCCGTAGGACGAAAATACAATGAGCAGTTCTTC.